What follows is one TCR beta chain and its context. This clone was counted a few times. Its antigen remains unidentified. No quality values exist for individual bases; no much larger clone is one base distant. TCRbeta CDR3 regions were amplified from genomic DNA by means of the immunoSEQ Assay, a bias-controlled multiplex PCR. The authors' analysis ran thus. Nucleated cell counts per sample were estimated from amplification of reference gene primers within the assay. To quantify the absolute abundance of each unique TCRbeta CDR3 rearrangement, sequence reads were collapsed and filtered. For each sample, productive Simpson clonality was calculated as the square root of Simpson's diversity index over productive rearrangements. Here the immuneACCESS table is served through TCRdb, limited to in-frame sequences with V and J called. Missing clones are a known gap in these copies; in checked studies unresolved V genes cover under half, and the rest lacks a known reason. V, J and clone size derive from that table, while D and trimming were established from the DNA sequence. This sample comprises approximately 260,000 clones, approximately 90% of them detected only once. 1.9% of the sample is taken by the ten largest.

These data belong to a study of blood T cell repertoires in COVID-19 (dated by TCRdb to the early 2020s). Looking at the study overall: Collaborator samples came from the United States, Italy and Spain and covered acute and convalescent phases of COVID-19. The dataset comprised deeply sampled blood TCRbeta repertoires from subjects exposed to, actively infected with, or recovered from COVID-19. Sample metadata almost always included a de-identified subject ID, COVID-19 status, age in years and sex. The prospective study material was composed of cDNA or gDNA derived from T cells, B-cell-depleted T cells, or PBMCs. Where available, HLA class I and class II types were taken from metadata supplied by the sample provider and were not determined by assay-based typing. The repertoires were released in a freely available public database meant as a resource for research on the immune response to SARS-CoV-2. The samples were drawn from two sources: the first 160 participants of the ongoing ImmuneRACE study, and 1,000 to 1,500 subjects contributed by 6 global collaborators.

In the prospective study, participants were 18 to 89 years old, resided in about two dozen geographic areas of the United States, and were enrolled through a virtual design. In the prospective study, participants were assigned to cohorts based on the clinical history participants reported in a screening survey and a study questionnaire. Recovered participants in ImmuneRACE Cohort 3 were defined by two consecutive negative NP/OP PCR tests, clearance by a healthcare professional, or resolution of symptoms. Mobile phlebotomists in the prospective study collected whole blood, serum and a nasopharyngeal or oropharyngeal swab from every participant. Over a roughly 2-month period, participants in the prospective study had the option of providing additional blood draws and questionnaires. Before DNA extraction, blood samples from the prospective study were shipped at room temperature or frozen. Here V drops 3 bases and J drops 3 bases, and the junction holds 1 base not matched to any gene. The cysteine opens and the phenylalanine closes a CDR3 of 14 amino acids. The only DNA kept is the CDR3, 42 bases in frame from the first base. The germline V gene supplies CDR1 MRHNA and CDR2 SNTAGT.

Results and caveats for the whole study, not just this receptor: The quantity of clinical and demographic metadata differed by source and by participant and was supplied without curation.

This TCR came from a woman between 18 and 29 years old who had recovered from COVID-19. This sequence uses TRBV6-4 and TRBJ2-7, with TRBD1 identical over 11 junction bases. The specimen sequenced was PBMCs or T cells enriched from blood (not recorded which). The DNA sequence is TGTGCCAGCAGTGAGGGGACAGGGGGCTACGAGCAGTACTTC. This is translated as CASSEGTGGYEQYF.